In its sample, the clone carrying this T cell receptor (beta chain) was seen a few times. Its antigen is not known. Study results and limitations: Tumor Tregs overlapped most with tumor, then blood, naive CD4+ cells. In terms of TCR gene usage, tumor memory CD4+ T cells clustered together with blood and lymph node memory CD4+ cells, as well as with lymph node naive CD4+ cells.

Naive CD4+ T cells were purified with Tregs depleted by CD25. Constant-region reverse primers amplified full-length variable regions, followed by semi-nested Nested Universal Primer A PCR. Via MiXCR, TCRdb re-called the 5' RACE reads, giving one row per CDR3 protein. This table holds about 40,000 distinct CDR3 sequences, 18% found once. The clonotype was recovered from a female donor with breast cancer. Sequenced: naive CD4+ T cells sorted from a lymph node. Subset in this sample: naive CD4+ T cells, CD4+CD45RA+CD25-.

In nucleotides, the CDR3 is TGTGCCAGCAAGACGGGAGGTGCGAACACCGGGGAGCTGTTTTTT. Encoded protein: CASKTGGANTGELFF. The chain has TRBV28 and TRBJ2-2; 7 nucleotides line up with TRBD2. This CDR3 spans 15 amino acids. J was trimmed by 0 bases and V by 7 bases; bases with no gene match: 5. The germline CDR1 and CDR2 sequences are MDHEN and SYDVKM.